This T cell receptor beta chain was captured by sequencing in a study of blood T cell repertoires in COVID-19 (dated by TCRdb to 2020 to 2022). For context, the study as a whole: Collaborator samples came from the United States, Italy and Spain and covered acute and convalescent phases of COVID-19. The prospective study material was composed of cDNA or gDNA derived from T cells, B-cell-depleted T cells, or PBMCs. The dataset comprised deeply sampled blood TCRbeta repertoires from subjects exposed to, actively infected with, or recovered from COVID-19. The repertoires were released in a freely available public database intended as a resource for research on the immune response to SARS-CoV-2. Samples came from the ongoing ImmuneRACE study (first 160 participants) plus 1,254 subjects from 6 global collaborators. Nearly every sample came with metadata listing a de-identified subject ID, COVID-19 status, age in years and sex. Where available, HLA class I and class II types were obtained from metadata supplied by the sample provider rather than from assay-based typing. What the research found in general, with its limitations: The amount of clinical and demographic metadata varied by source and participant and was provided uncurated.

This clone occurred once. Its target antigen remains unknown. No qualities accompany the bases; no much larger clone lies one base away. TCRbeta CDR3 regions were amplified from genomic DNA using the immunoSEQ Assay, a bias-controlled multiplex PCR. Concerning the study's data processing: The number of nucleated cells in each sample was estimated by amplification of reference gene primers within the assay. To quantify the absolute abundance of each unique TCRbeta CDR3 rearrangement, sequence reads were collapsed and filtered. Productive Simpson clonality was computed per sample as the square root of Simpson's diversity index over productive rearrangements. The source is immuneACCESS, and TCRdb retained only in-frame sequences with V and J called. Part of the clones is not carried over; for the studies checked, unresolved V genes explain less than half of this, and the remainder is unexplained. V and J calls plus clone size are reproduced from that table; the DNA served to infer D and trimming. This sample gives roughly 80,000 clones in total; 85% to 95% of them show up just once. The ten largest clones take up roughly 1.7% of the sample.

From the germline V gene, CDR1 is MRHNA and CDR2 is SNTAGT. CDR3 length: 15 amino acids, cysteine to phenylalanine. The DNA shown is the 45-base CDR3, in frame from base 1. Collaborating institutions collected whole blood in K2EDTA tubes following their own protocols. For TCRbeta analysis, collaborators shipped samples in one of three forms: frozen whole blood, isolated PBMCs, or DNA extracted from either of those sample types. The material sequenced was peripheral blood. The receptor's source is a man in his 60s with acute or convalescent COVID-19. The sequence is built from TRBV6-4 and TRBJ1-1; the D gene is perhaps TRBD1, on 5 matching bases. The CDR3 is CVRGKRVGMNTEAFF. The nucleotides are TGTGTGCGGGGGAAGAGGGTGGGGATGAACACTGAAGCTTTCTTT.